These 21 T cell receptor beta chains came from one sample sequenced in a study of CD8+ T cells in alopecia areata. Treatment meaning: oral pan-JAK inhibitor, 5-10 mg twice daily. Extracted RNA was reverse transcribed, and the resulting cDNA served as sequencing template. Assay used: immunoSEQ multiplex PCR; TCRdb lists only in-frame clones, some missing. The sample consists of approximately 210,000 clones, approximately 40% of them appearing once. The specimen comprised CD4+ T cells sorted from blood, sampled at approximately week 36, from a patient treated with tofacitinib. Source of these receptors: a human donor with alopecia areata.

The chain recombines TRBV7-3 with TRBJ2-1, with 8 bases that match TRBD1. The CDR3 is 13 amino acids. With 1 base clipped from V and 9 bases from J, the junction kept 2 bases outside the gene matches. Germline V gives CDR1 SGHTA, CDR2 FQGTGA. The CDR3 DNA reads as TGTGCCAGCAGCTTAAACAGGGGGAGTGAGCAGTTCTTC. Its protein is CASSLNRGSEQFF. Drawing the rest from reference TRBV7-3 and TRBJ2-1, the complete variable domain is GAGVSQTPSNKVTEKGKYVELRCDPISGHTALYWYRQSLGQGPEFLIYFQGTGAADDSGLPNDRFFAVRPEGSVSTLKIQRTERGDSAVYLCASSLNRGSEQFFGPGTRLTVL.

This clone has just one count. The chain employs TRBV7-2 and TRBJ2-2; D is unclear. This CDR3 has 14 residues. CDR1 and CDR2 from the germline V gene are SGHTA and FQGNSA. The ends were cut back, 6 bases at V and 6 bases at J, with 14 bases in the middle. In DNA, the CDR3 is TGTGCCAGCAGTCCCCTGTTGGGGTCCGGGGAGCTGTTTTTT. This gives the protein CASSPLLGSGELFF.

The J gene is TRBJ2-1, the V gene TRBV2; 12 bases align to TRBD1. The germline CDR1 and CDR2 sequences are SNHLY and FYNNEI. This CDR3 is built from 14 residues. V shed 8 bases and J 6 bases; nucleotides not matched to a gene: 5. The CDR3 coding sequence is TGTGCCAGCTACCGGGACAGGGGGCCCAATGAGCAGTTCTTC. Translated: CASYRDRGPNEQFF.

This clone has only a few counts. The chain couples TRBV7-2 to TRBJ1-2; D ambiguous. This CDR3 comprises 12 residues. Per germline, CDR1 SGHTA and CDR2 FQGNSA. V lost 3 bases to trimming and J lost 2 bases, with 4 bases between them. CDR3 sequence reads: CASSFVNYGYTF. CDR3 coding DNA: TGTGCCAGCAGCTTCGTCAACTATGGCTACACCTTC. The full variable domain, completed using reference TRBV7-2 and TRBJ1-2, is GAGVSQSPSNKVTEKGKDVELRCDPISGHTALYWYRQSLGQGLEFLIYFQGNSAPDKSGLPSDRFSAERTGGSVSTLTIQRTQQEDSAVYLCASSFVNYGYTFGSGTRLTVV.

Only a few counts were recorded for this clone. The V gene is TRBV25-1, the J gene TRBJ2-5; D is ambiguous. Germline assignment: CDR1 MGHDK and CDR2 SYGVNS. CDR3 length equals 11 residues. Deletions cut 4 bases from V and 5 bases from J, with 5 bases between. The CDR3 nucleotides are TGTGCCAGCAGTGTCGAGGAGACCCAGTACTTC. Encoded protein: CASSVEETQYF. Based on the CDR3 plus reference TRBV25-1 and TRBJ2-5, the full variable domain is EADIYQTPRYLVIGTGKKITLECSQTMGHDKMYWYQQDPGMELHLIHYSYGVNSTEKGDLSSESTVSRIRTEHFPLTLESARPSHTSQYLCASSVEETQYFGPGTRLLVL.

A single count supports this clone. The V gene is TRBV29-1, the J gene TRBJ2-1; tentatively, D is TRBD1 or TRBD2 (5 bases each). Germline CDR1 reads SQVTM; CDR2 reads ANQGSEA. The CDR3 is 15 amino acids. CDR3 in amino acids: CRPLGTAANWNEQFF. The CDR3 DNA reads TGCAGGCCACTGGGGACCGCCGCAAATTGGAATGAGCAGTTCTTC.

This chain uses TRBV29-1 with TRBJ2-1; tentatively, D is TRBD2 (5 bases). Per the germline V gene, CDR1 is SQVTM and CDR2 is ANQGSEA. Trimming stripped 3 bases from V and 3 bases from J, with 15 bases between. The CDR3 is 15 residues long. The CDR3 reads CSVDGGRSFYNEQFF. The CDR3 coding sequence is TGCAGCGTTGACGGTGGGAGAAGTTTCTACAATGAGCAGTTCTTC.

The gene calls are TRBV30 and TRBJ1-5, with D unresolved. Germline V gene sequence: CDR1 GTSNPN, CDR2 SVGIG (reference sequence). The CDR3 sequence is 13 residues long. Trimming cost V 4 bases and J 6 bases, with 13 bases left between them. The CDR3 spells CAWKSQSGQPQHF. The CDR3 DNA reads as TGTGCCTGGAAGTCACAGAGCGGTCAGCCCCAGCATTTT.

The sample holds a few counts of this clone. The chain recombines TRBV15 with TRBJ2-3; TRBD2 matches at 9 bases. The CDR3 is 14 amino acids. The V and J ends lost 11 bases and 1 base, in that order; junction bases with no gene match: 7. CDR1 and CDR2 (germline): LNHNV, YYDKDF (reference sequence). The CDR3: CASKAGGGTDTQYF. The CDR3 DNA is TGTGCCTCGAAAGCGGGAGGAGGCACAGATACGCAGTATTTT.

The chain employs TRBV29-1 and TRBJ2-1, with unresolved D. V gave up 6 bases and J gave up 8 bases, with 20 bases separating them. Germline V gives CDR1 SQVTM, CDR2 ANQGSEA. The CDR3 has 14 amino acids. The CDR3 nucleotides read TGCAGCGTACAACCCCCGGTGCTCCGCGATGAGCAGTTCTTC. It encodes CSVQPPVLRDEQFF.

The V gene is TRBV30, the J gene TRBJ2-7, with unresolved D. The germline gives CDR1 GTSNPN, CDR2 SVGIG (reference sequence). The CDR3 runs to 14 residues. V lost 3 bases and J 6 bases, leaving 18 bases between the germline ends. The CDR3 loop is CAWRLTYSTSEQYF. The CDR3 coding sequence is TGTGCCTGGAGGCTGACCTACTCCACTTCCGAGCAGTACTTC.

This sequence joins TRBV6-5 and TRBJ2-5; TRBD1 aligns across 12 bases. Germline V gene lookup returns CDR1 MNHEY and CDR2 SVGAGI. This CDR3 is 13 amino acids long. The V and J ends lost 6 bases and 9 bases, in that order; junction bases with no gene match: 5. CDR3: CASRGQGARAQYF. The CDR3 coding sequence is TGTGCCAGCAGGGGACAGGGGGCGAGGGCCCAGTACTTC.

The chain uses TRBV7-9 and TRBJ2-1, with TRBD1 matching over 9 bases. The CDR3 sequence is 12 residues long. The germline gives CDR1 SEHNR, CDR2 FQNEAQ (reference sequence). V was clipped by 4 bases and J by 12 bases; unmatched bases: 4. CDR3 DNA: TGTGCCAGCAGCTCCTTGGACAGGGGGCAGTTCTTC. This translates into CASSSLDRGQFF.

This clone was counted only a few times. The CDR3 nucleotides are TGTGCCAGCAGCTTAGGGGTATCCTACGAGCAGTACTTC. Its protein product is CASSLGVSYEQYF. J is TRBJ2-7 and V is TRBV7-9; D is ambiguous. The CDR3 covers 13 residues. V lost 1 base, J lost 1 base, and 5 bases lay in between. The germline V gene encodes CDR1 SEHNR and CDR2 FQNEAQ (reference sequence).

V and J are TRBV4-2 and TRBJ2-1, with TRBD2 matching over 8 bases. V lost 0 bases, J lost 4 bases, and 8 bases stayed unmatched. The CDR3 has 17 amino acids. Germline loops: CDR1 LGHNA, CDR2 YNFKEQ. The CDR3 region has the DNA TGTGCCAGCAGCCAAGATGGGGGCGGGAGGCTTTACAATGAGCAGTTCTTC. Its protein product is CASSQDGGGRLYNEQFF.

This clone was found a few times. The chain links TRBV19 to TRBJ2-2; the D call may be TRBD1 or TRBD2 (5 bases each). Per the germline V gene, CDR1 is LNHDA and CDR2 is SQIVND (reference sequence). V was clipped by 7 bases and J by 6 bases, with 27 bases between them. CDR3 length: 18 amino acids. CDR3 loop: CASTTRGGGVILAGELFF. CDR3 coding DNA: TGTGCCAGTACAACAAGGGGCGGAGGTGTTATTTTGGCCGGGGAGCTGTTTTTT.

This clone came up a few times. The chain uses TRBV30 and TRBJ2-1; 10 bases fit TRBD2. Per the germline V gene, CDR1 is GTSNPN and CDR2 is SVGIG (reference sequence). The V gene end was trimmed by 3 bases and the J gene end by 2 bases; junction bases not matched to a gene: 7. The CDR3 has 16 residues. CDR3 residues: CAWSVAGGSAYNEQFF. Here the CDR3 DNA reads TGTGCCTGGAGCGTAGCGGGAGGTTCCGCCTACAATGAGCAGTTCTTC.

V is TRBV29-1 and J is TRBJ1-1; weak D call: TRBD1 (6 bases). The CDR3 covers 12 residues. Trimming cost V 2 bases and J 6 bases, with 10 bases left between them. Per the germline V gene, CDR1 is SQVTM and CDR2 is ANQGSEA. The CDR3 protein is CSVEIQGAEAFF. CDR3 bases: TGCAGCGTTGAAATACAGGGCGCTGAAGCTTTCTTT.

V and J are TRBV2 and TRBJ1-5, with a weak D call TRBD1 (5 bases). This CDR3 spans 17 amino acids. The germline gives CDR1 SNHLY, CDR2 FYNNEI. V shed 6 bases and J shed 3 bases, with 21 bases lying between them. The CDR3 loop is CASRGVNGTLLNQPQHF. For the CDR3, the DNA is TGTGCCAGCAGGGGGGTCAACGGGACCTTACTCAATCAGCCCCAGCATTTT.

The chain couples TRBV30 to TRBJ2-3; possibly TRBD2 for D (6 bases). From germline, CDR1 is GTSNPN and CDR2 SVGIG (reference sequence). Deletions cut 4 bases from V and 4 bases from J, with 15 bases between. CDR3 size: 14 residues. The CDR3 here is CAWIKEGVSDTQYF. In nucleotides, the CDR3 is TGTGCCTGGATAAAGGAGGGAGTTTCAGATACGCAGTATTTT.

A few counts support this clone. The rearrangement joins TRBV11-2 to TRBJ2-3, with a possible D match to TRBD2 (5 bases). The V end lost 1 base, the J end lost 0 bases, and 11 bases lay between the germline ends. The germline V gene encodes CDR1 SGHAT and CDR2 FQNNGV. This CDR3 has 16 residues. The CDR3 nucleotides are TGTGCCAGCAGCTTAGGAGTAGCGATTAGCACAGATACGCAGTATTTT. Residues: CASSLGVAISTDTQYF.